These 10 T cell receptor beta chains share one sample of origin, sequenced in a study of T cell changes during pregnancy in multiple sclerosis. Method: immunoSEQ multiplex PCR; TCRdb's copy keeps in-frame clones and lacks some. The table has about 50,000 clones, around nine tenths seen once. Sequences were derived from CD4+ T cells from peripheral blood mononuclear cells, sampled after pregnancy. These TCRs come from a female donor with multiple sclerosis, enrolled in a pregnancy study.

The chain combines TRBV19 with TRBJ2-2, with TRBD1 matching over 7 bases. The CDR3 extends over 18 amino acids. V shed 2 bases and J 1 base; nucleotides not matched to a gene: 10. The germline V gene encodes CDR1 LNHDA and CDR2 SQIVND (reference sequence). In DNA, the CDR3 is TGTGCCAGTAGTATATTAAGGGGGCGAAGCGAGAACACCGGGGAGCTGTTTTTT. Protein: CASSILRGRSENTGELFF. Supplemented by reference TRBV19 and TRBJ2-2, the full variable domain reads DGGITQSPKYLFRKEGQNVTLSCEQNLNHDAMYWYRQDPGQGLRLIYYSQIVNDFQKGDIAEGYSVSREKKESFPLTVTSAQKNPTAFYLCASSILRGRSENTGELFFGEGSRLTVL.

The chain has TRBV7-6 and TRBJ2-1; D possibly corresponds to TRBD2 (6 bases). CDR1 and CDR2 from the germline V gene are SGHVS and FNYEAQ. V lost 5 bases and J lost 2, with 13 bases in between. The CDR3 covers 15 residues. CDR3 nucleotide sequence: TGTGCCAGCAGCGCTCGACTAGGGACCTACAATGAGCAGTTCTTC. Residues: CASSARLGTYNEQFF.

The rearrangement uses TRBV15 and TRBJ2-7; D is possibly TRBD2 (5 bases). CDR3 length: 17 residues. V gave up 1 base and J gave up 2 bases, with 18 bases separating them. The germline CDR1 and CDR2 sequences are LNHNV and YYDKDF (reference sequence). CDR3 sequence: CATSRAKGPMGAYEQYF. CDR3 nucleotides: TGTGCCACCAGCAGAGCAAAGGGCCCCATGGGAGCCTACGAGCAGTACTTC.

The chain carries TRBV28 and TRBJ2-7, with D perhaps TRBD1 (6 bases). Germline CDR1 MDHEN, CDR2 SYDVKM. The CDR3 has 12 residues. V shed 4 bases and J shed 5 bases, with 9 bases lying between them. In DNA form, the CDR3 reads TGTGCCAGCAGTTACCGACAGGACGAGCAGTACTTC. This codes for CASSYRQDEQYF.

The chain couples TRBV30 to TRBJ1-1; no reliable D call. The CDR3 spans 13 residues. Trimming stripped 1 base from V and 0 bases from J, with 6 bases between. The germline CDR1 and CDR2 sequences are GTSNPN and SVGIG (reference sequence). CDR3 region: CAWSDQLNTEAFF. CDR3 nucleotide sequence: TGTGCCTGGAGTGACCAGTTGAACACTGAAGCTTTCTTT.

A remark on this clone: One end of the junction does not line up with germline, which may come from a read error. The chain uses TRBV29-1 and TRBJ2-1; 7 bases agree with TRBD2. CDR3 length: 14 residues. Germline V gene sequence: CDR1 SQVTM, CDR2 ANQGSEA. CDR3 nucleotide sequence: TGCAGCGTAGAAGCGGGAAGCGGATACAATGAGCAGTTCTTC. It translates to CSVEAGSGYNEQFF.

This clone was counted between two and nine times. The rearrangement joins TRBV6-5 to TRBJ2-7; no reliable D call. V lost 0 bases, J lost 12 bases, and 18 bases lay in between. This CDR3 spans 14 amino acids. Germline V gives CDR1 MNHEY, CDR2 SVGAGI. This CDR3 is CASSYSSVLADLYF. The CDR3 coding sequence is TGTGCCAGCAGTTACTCGAGCGTGTTGGCAGATCTGTACTTC.

This sequence joins TRBV25-1 and TRBJ2-1; D gene unclear. The germline V gene encodes CDR1 MGHDK and CDR2 SYGVNS. The CDR3 length is 16 residues. The ends were cut back, 3 bases at V and 0 bases at J, with 12 bases in the middle. CDR3 region: CASSEGHFSSYNEQFF. Here the CDR3 DNA reads TGTGCCAGCAGTGAGGGCCATTTCAGCTCCTACAATGAGCAGTTCTTC.

This clone is a singleton in its sample. This chain uses TRBV30 with TRBJ1-4, with no clear D. Trimming cost V 2 bases and J 8 bases, with 9 bases left between them. Germline CDR1 is GTSNPN and CDR2 is SVGIG (reference sequence). This CDR3 is built from 12 residues. The CDR3 here is CAWSHSKEKLFF. CDR3 nucleotide sequence: TGTGCCTGGAGTCACAGCAAAGAAAAACTGTTTTTT.

This sequence joins TRBV15 and TRBJ1-1; 11 positions match TRBD1. CDR1 and CDR2 (germline): LNHNV, YYDKDF (reference sequence). There are 13 residues in the CDR3. Trimming removed 10 bases from V and 3 bases from J; junction bases left unmatched: 4. The DNA of the CDR3 is TGTGCCATCGGGACAGGGGGATACACTGAAGCTTTCTTT. Protein sequence: CAIGTGGYTEAFF.